The clone carrying this TCR beta chain has just a few counts. The source of the sample is a study of blood T cell repertoires in COVID-19. Study-level background: The United States, Italy and Spain supplied acute and convalescent COVID-19 samples. The cDNA or gDNA used as material had been derived from T cells, B-cell-depleted T cells, or PBMCs.

The authors' processing: Quantification of nucleated cells was approximated via reference gene primer amplification. The assay was immunoSEQ multiplex PCR, and TCRdb's table has in-frame clones only and misses some. The DNA was the basis for D and trimming; V, J and clone size are from that table. The profile shows a few hundred thousand clones, around 88% of them singletons. Germline CDR1 reads SGHRS; CDR2 reads YFSETQ. Losses at the gene ends were 2 bases for V and 6 bases for J; bases not matched to a gene: 8. The CDR3 is 14 amino acids. The rearrangement links TRBV5-1 to TRBJ2-7; 7 bases map to TRBD1. Sequencing was performed on peripheral blood. The TCR sequence derives from a man older than 75 with acute or convalescent COVID-19. As DNA, the CDR3 is TGCGCCAGCAGCTTATCCACAGGGGTATCCGAGCAGTACTTC. Translating gives CASSLSTGVSEQYF.